These T cell receptor beta chains were read from a single sample in a study of T cell changes during pregnancy in multiple sclerosis. Profiling relied on immunoSEQ multiplex PCR, and the TCRdb table lists in-frame clones only, not all of them. The table shows 70,000 to 95,000 clones, with around 93% occurring only once. Sample: peripheral blood, taken in the second trimester of pregnancy. The origin of the receptors is a female donor in good health, enrolled as a control in a pregnancy study. The CDR3 runs from the conserved cysteine through the conserved F or W. Fields, in order: D gene, CDR3 length, J gene, V gene, clone size, CDR3 DNA, CDR3 protein. The D gene is left open where the match is weak. Rows may omit the clone size; those that give it use once, few, many or a size class.

>TRBD1|15|TRBJ2-7|TRBV11-3|NA
TGTGCCAGCAGCGCTACCGGGACAGGGGTCCACGAGCAGTACTTC
CASSATGTGVHEQYF
>NA|12|TRBJ2-2|TRBV5-1|NA
TGCGCCAGCAGCCCCGGGACCGGGGAGCTGTTTTTT
CASSPGTGELFF
>NA|15|TRBJ1-5|TRBV21-1|NA
TGTGCCAGCAGCAGCCAGGGGGTGCGGGATCAGCCCCAGCATTTT
CASSSQGVRDQPQHF
>NA|13|TRBJ1-2|TRBV27|NA
TGTGCCAGCAGGGACAGACCCGACTATGGCTACACCTTC
CASRDRPDYGYTF
>TRBD1|14|TRBJ1-5|TRBV15|NA
TGTGCCACCAGCAGCGGGACAGGGGGTCAGCCCCAGCATTTT
CATSSGTGGQPQHF
>NA|15|TRBJ1-4|TRBV7-2|NA
TGTGCCAGCAGCTTAGGTGCCCTGGGGGGGGAAAAACTGTTTTTT
CASSLGALGGEKLFF
>TRBD1|15|TRBJ2-1|TRBV7-8|NA
TGTGCCAGCAGCCCCGGGACAGGCCTCTACAATGAGCAGTTCTTC
CASSPGTGLYNEQFF
>NA|11|TRBJ2-7|TRBV2|NA
TGTGCCAGCAGGGAGTCCTACGAGCAGTACTTC
CASRESYEQYF
>TRBD2|13|TRBJ2-5|TRBV6-1|NA
TGTGCCAGTCCTAGCGGATACCAAGAGACCCAGTACTTC
CASPSGYQETQYF
>NA|13|TRBJ1-6|TRBV10-3|NA
TGTGCCGTCCGACAGGATACCAATTCACCCCTCCACTTT
CAVRQDTNSPLHF
>TRBD2|15|TRBJ2-3|TRBV6-5|NA
TGTGCCAGCAGTTATACTAGCGGGGGGTCAGATACGCAGTATTTT
CASSYTSGGSDTQYF
>TRBD1|15|TRBJ2-3|TRBV6-4|NA
TGTGCCAGCAGTGTTTCCGGGACAGGGTCCGATACGCAGTATTTT
CASSVSGTGSDTQYF
>TRBD2|17|TRBJ2-3|TRBV7-9|NA
TGTGCCAGCAGCCCGGGGACTAGCGGGGGGGCCGGAGATACGCAGTATTTT
CASSPGTSGGAGDTQYF
>NA|13|TRBJ1-1|TRBV29-1|few
TGCAGCGTTGCGCAGGCGAGGAACACTGAAGCTTTCTTT
CSVAQARNTEAFF
>NA|13|TRBJ1-2|TRBV27|once
TGTGCCAGCAAGCAACGGAGCGCCTATGGCTACACCTTC
CASKQRSAYGYTF
>TRBD2|16|TRBJ2-7|TRBV30|NA
TGTGCCTGGAGTGTAATCACTAGCGGGGGATTCTACGAGCAGTACTTC
CAWSVITSGGFYEQYF
>TRBD1|15|TRBJ2-7|TRBV27|NA
TGTGCCAGCAGTGGGGGACAGGGGAGTTTCTACGAGCAGTACTTC
CASSGGQGSFYEQYF
>NA|15|TRBJ1-2|TRBV5-6|NA
TGTGCCAGCAGCCCGTTGGACAGCCCCAACTATGGCTACACCTTC
CASSPLDSPNYGYTF
>NA|18|TRBJ1-1|TRBV5-1|NA
TGCGCCAGCAGCTTGTGGGTCGGGCCCCCCGGGATGAACACTGAAGCTTTCTTT
CASSLWVGPPGMNTEAFF
>TRBD2|14|TRBJ2-1|TRBV2|NA
TGTGCCAGCCCAGCGGGGGGTCCGAACAATGAGCAGTTCTTC
CASPAGGPNNEQFF
>NA|14|TRBJ2-2|TRBV7-2|NA
TGTGCCAGCAGCCCCGACAGGAACACCGGGGAGCTGTTTTTT
CASSPDRNTGELFF
>NA|15|TRBJ2-7|TRBV11-1|once
TGTGCCAGCAGCTTAGCCCAGGGTGTCACCTACGAGCAGTACTTC
CASSLAQGVTYEQYF
>TRBD1|15|TRBJ1-1|TRBV7-3|NA
TGTGCCAGCAGCTTAGAGGGGGCGGGTTGGACTGAAGCTTTCTTT
CASSLEGAGWTEAFF
>NA|14|TRBJ1-1|TRBV9|NA
TGTGCCAGCAGCTTTACGGAGGGCCCTGAGGCCGCTTTCTTT
CASSFTEGPEAAFF
>NA|18|TRBJ2-1|TRBV11-3|NA
TGTGCCAGCAGCTCGACCTGGGGGGGGCCGGAGGTTTACAATGAGCAGTTCTTC
CASSSTWGGPEVYNEQFF
>TRBD1|16|TRBJ2-1|TRBV6-5|NA
TGTGCCAGCAGTTACTCGAGACAGGGGGCTTGGAATGAGCAGTTCTTC
CASSYSRQGAWNEQFF
>NA|17|TRBJ2-5|TRBV5-1|NA
TGCGCCAGCAGCCCACAGGGTGGGGGGGGCCCAAGTGGGACCCAGTACTTC
CASSPQGGGGPSGTQYF
>NA|18|TRBJ1-3|TRBV15|NA
TGTGCCACCAGCAGAGGGAGGGGCGGAAATCCCTCTGGAAACACCATATATTTT
CATSRGRGGNPSGNTIYF
>TRBD1|13|TRBJ1-1|TRBV9|NA
TGTGCCAGCAGCGTAAATGCAGGGGGCGAAGCTTTCTTT
CASSVNAGGEAFF
>TRBD1|16|TRBJ2-6|TRBV7-9|NA
TGTGCCAGCAGCTTAGGGGACAGGGCAGGGGCCAACGTCCTGACTTTC
CASSLGDRAGANVLTF
>NA|12|TRBJ2-1|TRBV27|NA
TGTGCCAGCTCAAGCAGCGCTGATGAGCAGTTCTTC
CASSSSADEQFF
>TRBD1|15|TRBJ2-7|TRBV11-1|once
TGTGCCAGCAGCCCGCGGGACAGGGCCCGCTACGAGCAGTACTTC
CASSPRDRARYEQYF
>NA|14|TRBJ1-2|TRBV6-1|once
TGTGCCAGCAGGCTTACGGGGGCTAACTATGGCTACACCTTC
CASRLTGANYGYTF
>NA|13|TRBJ2-5|TRBV7-9|NA
TGTGCCAGCAGCACCGAGGGTGGAGAGACCCAGTACTTC
CASSTEGGETQYF
>TRBD2|15|TRBJ2-3|TRBV30|NA
TGTGCCTGGATCTCCCCCCTAGCGGGGTCGGATACGCAGTATTTT
CAWISPLAGSDTQYF
>NA|15|TRBJ1-3|TRBV5-1|NA
TGCGCCAGCAGCTTGAATGGGCACTCTGGAAACACCATATATTTT
CASSLNGHSGNTIYF
>NA|15|TRBJ1-3|TRBV15|NA
TGTGCCACCAGCAGAGATCGGGGAGAGGGAAACACCATATATTTT
CATSRDRGEGNTIYF
>NA|12|TRBJ2-5|TRBV6-5|NA
TGTGCCAGCAGCGACAGACAAGAGACCCAGTACTTC
CASSDRQETQYF
>NA|14|TRBJ2-7|TRBV6-6|NA
TGTGCCAGCAGCTCACAGGCTGGGGTCTACGAGCAGTACTTC
CASSSQAGVYEQYF
>NA|13|TRBJ2-2|TRBV5-1|NA
TGCGCCAGCAGTTTTAGATACACCGGGGAGCTGTTTTTT
CASSFRYTGELFF
>NA|16|TRBJ2-5|TRBV5-4|few
TGTGCCAGCAGCTTGCGTTTTAGACAGGGAGGAGAGACCCAGTACTTC
CASSLRFRQGGETQYF